A selection of T cell receptor beta chains follows, all from one sample in a study of beta chain features in type 1 diabetes. Sequencing used immunoSEQ multiplex PCR; TCRdb keeps in-frame clones, though not all of them. This table has 300,000 to 350,000 clones, 9.3% appearing once. Material: central memory CD4+ T cells from blood. These receptors originate from a man aged 30 to 39 with type 1 diabetes. Each CDR3 is given with its conserved first and last residue. D genes are given only for firm matches. A clone size is listed for some rows: how often the clone was seen (once, few, many), or a class if it is expanded.

J gene: TRBJ2-7; V gene: TRBV7-8; clone size: few; D gene: TRBD2; CDR3 DNA: TGTGCCAGCAGACCGGGGGGACCTTCCCTCGAGCAGTACTTC; CDR3 protein: CASRPGGPSLEQYF
J gene: TRBJ2-3; V gene: TRBV5-6; clone size: -; D gene: -; CDR3 DNA: TGTGCCAGCAGCTCGGTGATCTCAGATACGCAGTATTTT; CDR3 protein: CASSSVISDTQYF
J gene: TRBJ1-1; V gene: TRBV19; clone size: -; D gene: -; CDR3 DNA: TGTGCCAGTACAGGGACCGGAACCATGAACACTGAAGCTTTCTTT; CDR3 protein: CASTGTGTMNTEAFF
J gene: TRBJ2-5; V gene: TRBV9; clone size: -; D gene: TRBD2; CDR3 DNA: TGTGCCAGCAGCGTTAGCGGGGGGATAACCCAAGAGACCCAGTACTTC; CDR3 protein: CASSVSGGITQETQYF
J gene: TRBJ1-5; V gene: TRBV15; clone size: few; D gene: TRBD1; CDR3 DNA: TGTGCCACCAGCAGAGCTACAGGGGATCAGCCCCAGCATTTT; CDR3 protein: CATSRATGDQPQHF
J gene: TRBJ1-2; V gene: TRBV2; clone size: many; D gene: -; CDR3 DNA: TGTGCCAGCAGCCGCGGATCTTGGGATGGCTACACCTTC; CDR3 protein: CASSRGSWDGYTF
J gene: TRBJ1-5; V gene: TRBV6-6; clone size: few; D gene: -; CDR3 DNA: TGTGCCAGCAGCATAGACAGTTTTTATAGCAATCAGCCCCAGCATTTT; CDR3 protein: CASSIDSFYSNQPQHF
J gene: TRBJ1-1; V gene: TRBV9; clone size: few; D gene: -; CDR3 DNA: TGTGCCAGCAGCGTAGGACACATGAACACTGAAGCTTTCTTT; CDR3 protein: CASSVGHMNTEAFF
J gene: TRBJ2-7; V gene: TRBV11-2; clone size: -; D gene: -; CDR3 DNA: TGTGCCAGCAGCTTCGCAGGAACCCCCTACGAGCAGTACTTC; CDR3 protein: CASSFAGTPYEQYF
J gene: TRBJ2-1; V gene: TRBV5-1; clone size: few; D gene: TRBD2; CDR3 DNA: TGCGCCAGCAGCTTGGTGCCGGGGGGAACTTCCTACAATGAGCAGTTCTTC; CDR3 protein: CASSLVPGGTSYNEQFF
J gene: TRBJ1-5; V gene: TRBV7-2; clone size: -; D gene: -; CDR3 DNA: TGTGCCAGCAGCTTAGGGAGGGGCGATCAGCCCCAGCATTTT; CDR3 protein: CASSLGRGDQPQHF
J gene: TRBJ1-2; V gene: TRBV7-9; clone size: many; D gene: -; CDR3 DNA: TGTGCCAGCAGCTTAGATGCAGGAGCTAACTATGGCTACACCTTC; CDR3 protein: CASSLDAGANYGYTF
J gene: TRBJ2-7; V gene: TRBV5-6; clone size: -; D gene: TRBD1; CDR3 DNA: TGTGCCAGCAGCCAAAACAGGGGGCGCGAGCAGTACTTC; CDR3 protein: CASSQNRGREQYF
J gene: TRBJ2-1; V gene: TRBV2; clone size: few; D gene: TRBD1; CDR3 DNA: TGTGCCAGCAGTGGGCAGGGACAGGGATCCAATGAGCAGTTCTTC; CDR3 protein: CASSGQGQGSNEQFF
J gene: TRBJ2-5; V gene: TRBV2; clone size: -; D gene: -; CDR3 DNA: TGTGCCAGCAGTGAGCAGCGGTCCCAAGAGACCCAGTACTTC; CDR3 protein: CASSEQRSQETQYF
J gene: TRBJ2-2; V gene: TRBV7-9; clone size: few; D gene: TRBD2; CDR3 DNA: TGTGCCAGCAGCATACCGGGACTAGCGGGGACCGGGGAGCTGTTTTTT; CDR3 protein: CASSIPGLAGTGELFF
J gene: TRBJ1-5; V gene: TRBV25-1; clone size: few; D gene: -; CDR3 DNA: TGTGCCAGCAGTGGATGGGACTCTAGCAATCAGCCCCAGCATTTT; CDR3 protein: CASSGWDSSNQPQHF
J gene: TRBJ1-4; V gene: TRBV29-1; clone size: few; D gene: -; CDR3 DNA: TGCAGCGTTGGGACAGCTAATGAAAAACTGTTTTTT; CDR3 protein: CSVGTANEKLFF
J gene: TRBJ2-5; V gene: TRBV30; clone size: few; D gene: -; CDR3 DNA: TGTGCCTGGATGAAGGGTAGACAAGAGACCCAGTACTTC; CDR3 protein: CAWMKGRQETQYF
J gene: TRBJ2-7; V gene: TRBV7-2; clone size: few; D gene: -; CDR3 DNA: TGTGCCAGCAGCTTAGCGCAGGACCCGGGGCGGTACTTC; CDR3 protein: CASSLAQDPGRYF
J gene: TRBJ2-7; V gene: TRBV28; clone size: -; D gene: -; CDR3 DNA: TGTGCCGCGGCAGGGAGCACCCACGAGCAGTACTTC; CDR3 protein: CAAAGSTHEQYF
J gene: TRBJ2-5; V gene: TRBV7-2; clone size: few; D gene: -; CDR3 DNA: TGTGCCAGCAGCTCGGGACTGGGTTTGTCAGAGACCCAGTACTTC; CDR3 protein: CASSSGLGLSETQYF
J gene: TRBJ1-2; V gene: TRBV7-9; clone size: -; D gene: -; CDR3 DNA: TGTGCCAGCAGCTTTCAGGGTCCCTATGGCTACACCTTC; CDR3 protein: CASSFQGPYGYTF
J gene: TRBJ2-3; V gene: TRBV9; clone size: few; D gene: TRBD2; CDR3 DNA: TGTGCCAGCAGCGTACGACTAGCGGCAGATACGCAGTATTTT; CDR3 protein: CASSVRLAADTQYF
J gene: TRBJ2-3; V gene: TRBV4-1; clone size: -; D gene: TRBD2; CDR3 DNA: TGCGCCAGCAGCCAAGCTAGCGGCCTAACATCAGATACGCAGTATTTT; CDR3 protein: CASSQASGLTSDTQYF
J gene: TRBJ1-3; V gene: TRBV6-5; clone size: -; D gene: -; CDR3 DNA: TGTGCCAGCAGTTACTCGCGCGGGAGCGCTGGAAACACCATATATTTT; CDR3 protein: CASSYSRGSAGNTIYF
J gene: TRBJ1-2; V gene: TRBV18; clone size: -; D gene: -; CDR3 DNA: TGTGCCAGCTCAGACAGACATGGCTACACCTTC; CDR3 protein: CASSDRHGYTF